This TCR beta chain appears in the sequencing data of a study of stem cell transplantation in POMP-related autoinflammatory disease. Overall study: Impaired MHC class I-dependent CD8+ differentiation was hypothesized from defective thymoproteasomes. Study-wide points: PRAID patients trended toward lower TRB diversity and higher clonality in all analyzed T-cell subsets.

Points on this clone: What it binds is not known.

The table came from immunoSEQ multiplex PCR; TCRdb's copy has only in-frame clones and leaves some out. Of tens of thousands of clones listed, roughly 91% are singletons. There are 16 residues in the CDR3. From germline, CDR1 is MNHNS and CDR2 SASEGT. Losses at the gene ends were 0 bases for V and 4 bases for J; bases not matched to a gene: 8. The TCR was taken from a human patient with POMP-related autoinflammation and immune dysregulation (PRAID). Some T cells may arise from the graft donor. This rearrangement joins TRBV6-1 to TRBJ1-2, with 7 bases that match TRBD1. The source material was CD4+ T cells from PBMCs, sampled after stem cell transplantation. For the CDR3, the DNA is TGTGCCAGCAGTGAAGCAGGCAGGGGGGATACCTATGGCTACACCTTC. It specifies CASSEAGRGDTYGYTF.